The T cell receptor beta chain described here comes from a study of T-cell memory formation after mild COVID-19. Using its own MiXCR run on the 5' RACE reads, TCRdb lists one record per CDR3 protein. The table lists 100,000 to 150,000 distinct CDR3 sequences, 15% to 20% of them singletons. CDR1 and CDR2 (germline): KGHDR, SFDVKD. This CDR3 is 14 amino acids long. The V gene lost 4 bases and the J gene lost 7 bases, with 12 bases spanning the gap. Points from the study as a whole: Pre-infection memory already had some responding clones, implying cross-reactive memory joined.

To note about this clonotype: Antigen unknown.

This chain joins TRBV24-1 and TRBJ2-2; D might be TRBD1 (5 bases). Sequencing was done on a sample of PBMCs or a T cell subset sorted from them (not recorded which). The clonotype originates from an adult woman who had mild COVID-19 (a few samples of this study predate the infection). Cell type and time point are not known. The CDR3 bases are TGTGCCACCAGTGAGCAGGGCACTGTCGGGGAGCTGTTTTTT. Translated: CATSEQGTVGELFF.